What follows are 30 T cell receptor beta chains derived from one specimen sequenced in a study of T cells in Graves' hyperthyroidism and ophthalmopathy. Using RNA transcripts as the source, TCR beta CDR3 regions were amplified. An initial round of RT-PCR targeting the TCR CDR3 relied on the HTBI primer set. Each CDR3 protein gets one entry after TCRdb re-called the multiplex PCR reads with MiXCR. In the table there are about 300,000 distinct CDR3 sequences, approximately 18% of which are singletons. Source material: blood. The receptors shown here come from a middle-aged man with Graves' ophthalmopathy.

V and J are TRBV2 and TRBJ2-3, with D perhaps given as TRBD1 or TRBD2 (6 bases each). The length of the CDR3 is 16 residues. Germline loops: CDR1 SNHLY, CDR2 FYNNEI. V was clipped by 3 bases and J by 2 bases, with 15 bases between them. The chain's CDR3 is CASSDSAGGHTDTQYF. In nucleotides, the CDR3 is TGTGCCAGCAGTGACTCTGCCGGGGGCCACACAGATACGCAGTATTTT.

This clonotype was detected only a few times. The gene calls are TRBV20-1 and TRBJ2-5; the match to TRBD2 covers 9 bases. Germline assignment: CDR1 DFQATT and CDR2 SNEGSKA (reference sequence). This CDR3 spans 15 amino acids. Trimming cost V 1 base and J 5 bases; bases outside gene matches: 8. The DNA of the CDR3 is TGCAGTGCTAGAGGAAGAGGCGGGAGGGCCGAGACCCAGTACTTC. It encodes CSARGRGGRAETQYF.

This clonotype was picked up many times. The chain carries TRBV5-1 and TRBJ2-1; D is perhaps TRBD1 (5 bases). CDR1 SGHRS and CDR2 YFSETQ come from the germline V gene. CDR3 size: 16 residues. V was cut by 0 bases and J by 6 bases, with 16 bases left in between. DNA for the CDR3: TGCGCCAGCAGCTTGGCCGGGCAGGGAAAGTTCAATGAGCAGTTCTTC. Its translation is CASSLAGQGKFNEQFF.

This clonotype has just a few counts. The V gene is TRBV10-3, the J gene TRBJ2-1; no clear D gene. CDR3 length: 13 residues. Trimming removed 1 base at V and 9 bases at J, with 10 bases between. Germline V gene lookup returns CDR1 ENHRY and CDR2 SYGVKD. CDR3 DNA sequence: TGTGCCATCAGTGAGTTACTCGAGGTTGAGCAGTTCTTC. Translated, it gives CAISELLEVEQFF.

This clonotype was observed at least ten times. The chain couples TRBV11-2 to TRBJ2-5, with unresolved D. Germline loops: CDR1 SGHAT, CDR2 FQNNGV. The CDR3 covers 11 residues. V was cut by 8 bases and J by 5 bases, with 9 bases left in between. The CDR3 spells CASSVSETQYF. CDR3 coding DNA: TGTGCCAGCTCTGTCTCCGAGACCCAGTACTTC.

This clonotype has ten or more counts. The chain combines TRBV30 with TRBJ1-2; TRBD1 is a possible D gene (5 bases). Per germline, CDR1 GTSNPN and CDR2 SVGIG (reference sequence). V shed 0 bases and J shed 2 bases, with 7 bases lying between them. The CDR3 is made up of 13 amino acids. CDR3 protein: CAWSVHRNYGYTF. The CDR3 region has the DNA TGTGCCTGGAGTGTACACAGGAACTATGGCTACACCTTC.

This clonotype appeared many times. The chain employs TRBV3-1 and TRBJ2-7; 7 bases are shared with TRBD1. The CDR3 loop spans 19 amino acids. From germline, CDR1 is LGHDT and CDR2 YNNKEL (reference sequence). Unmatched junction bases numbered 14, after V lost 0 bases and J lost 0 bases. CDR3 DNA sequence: TGTGCCAGCAGCCAAGAAGCCCTACGGGGACAGATAAGCTCCTACGAGCAGTACTTC. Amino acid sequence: CASSQEALRGQISSYEQYF.

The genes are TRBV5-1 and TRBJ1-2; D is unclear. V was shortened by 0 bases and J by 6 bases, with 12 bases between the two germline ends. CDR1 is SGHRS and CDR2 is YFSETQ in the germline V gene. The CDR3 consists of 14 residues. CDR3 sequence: CASSLASESHGYTF. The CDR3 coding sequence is TGCGCCAGCAGCTTGGCGTCAGAATCTCATGGCTACACCTTC.

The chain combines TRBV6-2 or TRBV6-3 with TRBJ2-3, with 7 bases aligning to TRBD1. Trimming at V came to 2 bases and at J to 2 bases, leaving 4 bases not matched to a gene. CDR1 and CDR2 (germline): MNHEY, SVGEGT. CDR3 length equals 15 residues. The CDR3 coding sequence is TGTGCCAGCAGTTACGGCAGGGGGATCACAGATACGCAGTATTTT. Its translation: CASSYGRGITDTQYF.

The CDR3, as DNA: TGCGCCAGCCATCAACTAGCGGGAGGGCTGGATACGCAGTATTTT. This encodes CASHQLAGGLDTQYF. This rearrangement joins TRBV10-2 to TRBJ2-3, with TRBD2 identical over 13 bases. The V gene's germline CDR1 is WSHSY and CDR2 SAAADI. After removal of 8 bases from V and 6 bases from J, the junction contained 8 bases not matched to a gene. The CDR3 sequence is 15 residues long.

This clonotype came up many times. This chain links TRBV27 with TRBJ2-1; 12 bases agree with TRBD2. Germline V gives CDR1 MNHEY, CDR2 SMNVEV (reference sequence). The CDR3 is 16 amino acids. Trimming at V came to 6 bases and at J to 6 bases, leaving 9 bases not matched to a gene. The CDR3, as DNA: TGTGCCAGCAGAGCCCCTAGCGGGAGGGCCCGCAATGAGCAGTTCTTC. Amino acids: CASRAPSGRARNEQFF.

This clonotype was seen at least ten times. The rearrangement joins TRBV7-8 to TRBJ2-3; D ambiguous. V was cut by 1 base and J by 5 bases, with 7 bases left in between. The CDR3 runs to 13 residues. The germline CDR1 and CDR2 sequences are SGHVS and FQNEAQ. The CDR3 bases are TGTGCCAGCAGCTTAGATGGTAGAGATACGCAGTATTTT. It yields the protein CASSLDGRDTQYF.

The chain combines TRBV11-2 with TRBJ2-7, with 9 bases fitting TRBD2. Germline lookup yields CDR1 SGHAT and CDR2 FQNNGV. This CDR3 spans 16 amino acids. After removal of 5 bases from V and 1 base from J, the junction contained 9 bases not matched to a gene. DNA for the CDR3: TGTGCCAGCAGCGTTACCGGGACTAGCAATTCCTACGAGCAGTACTTC. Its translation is CASSVTGTSNSYEQYF.

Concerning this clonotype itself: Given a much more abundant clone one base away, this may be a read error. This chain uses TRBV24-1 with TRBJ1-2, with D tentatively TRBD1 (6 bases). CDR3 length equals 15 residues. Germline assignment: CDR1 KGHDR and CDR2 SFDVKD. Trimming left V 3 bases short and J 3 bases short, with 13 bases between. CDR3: CATSDPVRGDYGYTF. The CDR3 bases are TGTGCCACCAGTGATCCAGTCAGGGGCGACTATGGCTACACCTTC.

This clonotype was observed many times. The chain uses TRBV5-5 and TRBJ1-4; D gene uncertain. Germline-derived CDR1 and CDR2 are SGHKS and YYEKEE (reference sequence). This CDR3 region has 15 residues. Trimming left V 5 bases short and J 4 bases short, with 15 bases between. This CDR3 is CASSSQSTVNEKLFF. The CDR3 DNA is TGTGCCAGCAGTTCGCAGAGCACCGTTAATGAAAAACTGTTTTTT.

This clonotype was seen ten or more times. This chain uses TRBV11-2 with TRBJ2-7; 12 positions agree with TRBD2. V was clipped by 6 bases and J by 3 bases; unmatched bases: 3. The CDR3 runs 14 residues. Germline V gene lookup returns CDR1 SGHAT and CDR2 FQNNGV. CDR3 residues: CASRRLAGVYEQYF. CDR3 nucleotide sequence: TGTGCCAGCAGGAGACTAGCGGGAGTCTACGAGCAGTACTTC.

CDR3 in amino acids: CAISESQDSLTEAFF. CDR3 nucleotides: TGTGCCATCAGTGAGTCGCAGGACAGTCTGACTGAAGCTTTCTTT. The V and J genes are TRBV10-3 and TRBJ1-1; possible D gene TRBD1, 6 bases. Germline CDR1 reads ENHRY; CDR2 reads SYGVKD. This CDR3 has 15 residues. Trimming took 0 bases from V and 5 from J, leaving 13 bases between them.

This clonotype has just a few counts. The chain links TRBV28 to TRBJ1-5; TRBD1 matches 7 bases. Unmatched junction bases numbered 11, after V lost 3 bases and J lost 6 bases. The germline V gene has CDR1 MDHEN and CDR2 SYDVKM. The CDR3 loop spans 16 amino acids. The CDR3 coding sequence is TGTGCCAGCAGTTTTCCTCAGGGGGGAAGGATTCAGCCCCAGCATTTT. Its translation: CASSFPQGGRIQPQHF.

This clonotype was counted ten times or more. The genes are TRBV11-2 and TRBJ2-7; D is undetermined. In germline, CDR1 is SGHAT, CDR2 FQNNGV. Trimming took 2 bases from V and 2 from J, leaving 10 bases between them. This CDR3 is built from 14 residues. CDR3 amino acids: CASSLIGIPYEQYF. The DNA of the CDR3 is TGTGCCAGCAGCTTAATAGGGATTCCCTACGAGCAGTACTTC. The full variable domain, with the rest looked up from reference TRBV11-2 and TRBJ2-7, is EAGVAQSPRYKIIEKRQSVAFWCNPISGHATLYWYQQILGQGPKLLIQFQNNGVVDDSQLPKDRFSAERLKGVDSTLKIQPAKLEDSAVYLCASSLIGIPYEQYFGPGTRLTVT.

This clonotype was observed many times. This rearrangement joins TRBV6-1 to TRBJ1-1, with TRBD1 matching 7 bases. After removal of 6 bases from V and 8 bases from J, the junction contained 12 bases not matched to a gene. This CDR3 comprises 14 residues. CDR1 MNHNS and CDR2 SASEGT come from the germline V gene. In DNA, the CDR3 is TGTGCCAGCAGGCAAAACGACAGGGCCTCCGAAGCTTTCTTT. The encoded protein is CASRQNDRASEAFF.

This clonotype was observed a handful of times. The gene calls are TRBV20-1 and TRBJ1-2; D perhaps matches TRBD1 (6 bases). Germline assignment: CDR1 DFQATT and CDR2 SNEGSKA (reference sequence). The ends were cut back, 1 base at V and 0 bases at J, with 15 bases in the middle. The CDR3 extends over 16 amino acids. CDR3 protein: CSARGGAGGANYGYTF. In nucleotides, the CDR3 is TGCAGTGCTAGAGGGGGGGCAGGAGGGGCTAACTATGGCTACACCTTC.

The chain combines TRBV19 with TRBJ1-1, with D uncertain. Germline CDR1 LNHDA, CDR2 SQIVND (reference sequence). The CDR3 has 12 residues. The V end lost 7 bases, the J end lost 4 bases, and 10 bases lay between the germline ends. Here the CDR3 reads CASTPGSTEAFF. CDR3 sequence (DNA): TGTGCCAGTACGCCCGGGAGCACTGAAGCTTTCTTT.

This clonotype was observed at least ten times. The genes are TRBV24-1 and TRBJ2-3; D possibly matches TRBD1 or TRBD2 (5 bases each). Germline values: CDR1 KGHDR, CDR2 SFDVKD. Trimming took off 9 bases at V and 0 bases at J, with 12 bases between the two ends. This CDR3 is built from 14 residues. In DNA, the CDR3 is TGTGCCACCGGGAGCAGGGTGAGCACAGATACGCAGTATTTT. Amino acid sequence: CATGSRVSTDTQYF.

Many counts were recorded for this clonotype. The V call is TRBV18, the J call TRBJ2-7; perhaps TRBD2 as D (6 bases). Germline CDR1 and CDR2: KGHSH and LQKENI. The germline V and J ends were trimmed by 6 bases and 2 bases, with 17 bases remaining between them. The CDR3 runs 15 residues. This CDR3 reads CASSPVVADTYEQYF. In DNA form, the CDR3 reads TGTGCCAGCTCTCCCGTGGTAGCGGACACCTACGAGCAGTACTTC.

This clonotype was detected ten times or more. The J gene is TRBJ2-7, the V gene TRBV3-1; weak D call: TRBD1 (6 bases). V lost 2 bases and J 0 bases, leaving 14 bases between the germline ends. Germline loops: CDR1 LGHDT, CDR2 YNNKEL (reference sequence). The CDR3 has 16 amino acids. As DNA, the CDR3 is TGTGCCAGCAGCCAACTAACAGGGAGAAGCTCCTACGAGCAGTACTTC. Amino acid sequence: CASSQLTGRSSYEQYF.

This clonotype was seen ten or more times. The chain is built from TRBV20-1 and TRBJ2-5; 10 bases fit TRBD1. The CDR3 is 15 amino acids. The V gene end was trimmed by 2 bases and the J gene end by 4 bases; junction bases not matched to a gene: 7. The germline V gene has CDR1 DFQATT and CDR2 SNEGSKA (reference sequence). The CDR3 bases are TGCAGTGCTAGACCCCGGGACAGGGGCATAGAGACCCAGTACTTC. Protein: CSARPRDRGIETQYF.

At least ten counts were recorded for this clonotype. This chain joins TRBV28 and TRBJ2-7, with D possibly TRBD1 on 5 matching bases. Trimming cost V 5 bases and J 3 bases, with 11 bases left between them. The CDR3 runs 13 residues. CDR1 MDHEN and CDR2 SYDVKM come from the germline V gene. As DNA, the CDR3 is TGTGCCAGCAGTCCCCCCGACAGCTACGAGCAGTACTTC. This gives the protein CASSPPDSYEQYF. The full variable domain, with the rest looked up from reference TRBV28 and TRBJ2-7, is DVKVTQSSRYLVKRTGEKVFLECVQDMDHENMFWYRQDPGLGLRLIYFSYDVKMKEKGDIPEGYSVSREKKERFSLILESASTNQTSMYLCASSPPDSYEQYFGPGTRLTVT.

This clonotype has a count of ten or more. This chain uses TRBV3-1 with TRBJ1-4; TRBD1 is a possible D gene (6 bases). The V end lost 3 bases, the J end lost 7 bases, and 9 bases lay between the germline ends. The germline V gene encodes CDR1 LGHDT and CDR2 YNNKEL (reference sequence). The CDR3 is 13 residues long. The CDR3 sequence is CASSQRTAEKLFF. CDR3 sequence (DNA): TGTGCCAGCAGCCAGAGGACAGCTGAAAAACTGTTTTTT.

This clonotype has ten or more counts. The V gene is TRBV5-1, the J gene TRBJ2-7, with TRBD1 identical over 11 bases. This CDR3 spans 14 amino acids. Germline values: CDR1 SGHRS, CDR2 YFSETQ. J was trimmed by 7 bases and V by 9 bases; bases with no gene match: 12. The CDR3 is CATSDRGRWREQYF. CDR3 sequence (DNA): TGCGCCACCTCGGACAGGGGGCGTTGGAGGGAGCAGTACTTC.

CDR3 sequence (DNA): TGTGCCAGCACCCCAGGGACAGGGGGAGCAGATACGCAGTATTTT. Translating gives CASTPGTGGADTQYF. V and J are TRBV6-1 and TRBJ2-3; 11 bases agree with TRBD1. This CDR3 has 15 amino acids. The V segment lost 7 bases and the J segment 4 bases; nucleotides outside the gene matches: 7. Germline V gene sequence: CDR1 MNHNS, CDR2 SASEGT.